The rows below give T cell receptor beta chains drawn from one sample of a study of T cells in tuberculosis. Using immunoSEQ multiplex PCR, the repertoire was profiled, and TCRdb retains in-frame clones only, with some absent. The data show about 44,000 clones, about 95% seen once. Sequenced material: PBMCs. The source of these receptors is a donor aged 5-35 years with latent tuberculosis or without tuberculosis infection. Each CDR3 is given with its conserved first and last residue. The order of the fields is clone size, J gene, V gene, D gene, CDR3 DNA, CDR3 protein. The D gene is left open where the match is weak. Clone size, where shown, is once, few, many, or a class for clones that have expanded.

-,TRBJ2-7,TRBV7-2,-,TGTGCCAGCAGCTTATTTCAGATTACCTACGAGCAGTACTTC,CASSLFQITYEQYF
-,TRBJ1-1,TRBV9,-,TGTGCCAGCAGCGTGACTTGGGGCCCTGACACTGAAGCTTTCTTT,CASSVTWGPDTEAFF
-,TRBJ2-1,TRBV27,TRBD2,TGTGCCAGCAGTTTCAGCGGGACCGGGCCAAGCTCCTACAATGAGCAGTTCTTC,CASSFSGTGPSSYNEQFF
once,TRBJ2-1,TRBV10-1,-,TGCGCCAGCAGTGAGTCCGGGATCTACAATGAGCAGTTCTTC,CASSESGIYNEQFF
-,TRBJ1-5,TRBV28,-,TGTGCCAGCAGTTTTGTATATAGCAATCAGCCCCAGCATTTT,CASSFVYSNQPQHF
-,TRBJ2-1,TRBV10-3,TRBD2,TGTGCCATCACCTCTAGCGGGTACAATGAGCAGTTCTTC,CAITSSGYNEQFF
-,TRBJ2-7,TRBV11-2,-,TGTGCCAGCAGGCCCTGGGAGGACGAGCAGTACTTC,CASRPWEDEQYF
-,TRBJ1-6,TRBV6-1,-,TGTGCCAGCAGTTACGGTTCACCCCTCCACTTT,CASSYGSPLHF
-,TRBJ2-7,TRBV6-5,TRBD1,TGTGCCAGCAGCTCTGGGACAGGATCTTCCTACGAGCAGTACTTC,CASSSGTGSSYEQYF
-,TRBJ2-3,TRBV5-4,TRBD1,TGTGCCAGCAGCCCGGCAGGCAAATTCAGGGGGACAGATACGCAGTATTTT,CASSPAGKFRGTDTQYF
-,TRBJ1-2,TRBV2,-,TGTGCCAGCAGTCTCGGGACTTATGGCTACACCTTC,CASSLGTYGYTF
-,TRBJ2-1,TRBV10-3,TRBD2,TGTGCCATCAGTGCGGGACTAGCGGACAATGAGCAGTTCTTC,CAISAGLADNEQFF
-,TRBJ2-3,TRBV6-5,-,TGTGCCAGCAGCCGGTACTATTCTAGCACAGATACGCAGTATTTT,CASSRYYSSTDTQYF
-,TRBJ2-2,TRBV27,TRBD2,TGTGCCAGCGCCGGGGGGGGCAACACCGGGGAGCTGTTTTTT,CASAGGGNTGELFF
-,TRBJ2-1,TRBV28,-,TGTGCCAGCAGCCCCGGTAGAGGGCTCTACAATGAGCAGTTCTTC,CASSPGRGLYNEQFF
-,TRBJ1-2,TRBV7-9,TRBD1,TGTGCCAGCAGCTACACGACAGGGTCCTATGGCTACACCTTC,CASSYTTGSYGYTF
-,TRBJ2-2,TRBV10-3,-,TGTGCCATCAGTGAGTCGGTACCTGGGGGGACCGGGGAGCTGTTTTTT,CAISESVPGGTGELFF
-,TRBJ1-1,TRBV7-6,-,TGTGCCAGCAGCTTATTCACAGGCCCTAACACTGAAGCTTTCTTT,CASSLFTGPNTEAFF
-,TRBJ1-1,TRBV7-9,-,TGTGCCAGCAGCTTAGAATTCTCCAGGGAGGGGGAAGCTTTCTTT,CASSLEFSREGEAFF
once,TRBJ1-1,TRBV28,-,TGTGCCAGCAGCCCCAGAGGAGGGAGGAATGAAGCTTTCTTT,CASSPRGGRNEAFF
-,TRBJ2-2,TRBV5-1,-,TGCGCCAGCAACCCCAAACAGGGGGGGGGCAACGGGGAGCTGTTTTTT,CASNPKQGGGNGELFF
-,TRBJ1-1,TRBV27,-,TGTGCCAGCAGATATCGGGTAAAGAACACTGAAGCTTTCTTT,CASRYRVKNTEAFF
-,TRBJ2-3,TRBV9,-,TGTGCCAGCAGCTCAACTAGCAGCGCAGATACGCAGTATTTT,CASSSTSSADTQYF
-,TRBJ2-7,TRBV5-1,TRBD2,TGCGCCAGCAGCCCTTTGCCCCTTTATAGCGGGAGTGCCGGCTACGAGCAGTACTTC,CASSPLPLYSGSAGYEQYF
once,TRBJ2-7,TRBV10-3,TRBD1,TGTGCCATCAGTTCCCCGGGACAGGGGTCCTACGAGCAGTACTTC,CAISSPGQGSYEQYF
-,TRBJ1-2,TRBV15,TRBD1,TGTGCCACCAGCAGACAGGGGGCTAACTATGGCTACACCTTC,CATSRQGANYGYTF
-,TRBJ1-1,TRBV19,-,TGTGCCAGTAGATCCCCCCGTGTAAGCATGAACACTGAAGCTTTCTTT,CASRSPRVSMNTEAFF
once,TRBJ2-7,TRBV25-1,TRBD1,TGTGCCAGCGGCCACGACAGGGGACAACTCAGGGCCTACGAGCAGTACTTC,CASGHDRGQLRAYEQYF
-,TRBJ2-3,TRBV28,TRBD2,TGTGCCAGCAGTTTTAAGGGACTAGCGACAGATACGCAGTATTTT,CASSFKGLATDTQYF
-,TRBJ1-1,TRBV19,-,TGTGCCAGTAGTATTAAGGGGGTCGGTGAAGCTTTCTTT,CASSIKGVGEAFF
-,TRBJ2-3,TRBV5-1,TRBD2,TGCGCCAGCAGCTTGACACTAGCGGGGGATACGCAGTATTTT,CASSLTLAGDTQYF
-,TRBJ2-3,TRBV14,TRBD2,TGTGCCAGCAGCCCCCACACCGAGAGCGGGGGGGCCGGCCCAGATACGCAGTATTTT,CASSPHTESGGAGPDTQYF
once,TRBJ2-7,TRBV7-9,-,TGTGCCAGCAGCTTACTAGCGATGAGCTCCTACGAGCAGTACTTC,CASSLLAMSSYEQYF
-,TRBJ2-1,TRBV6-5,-,TGTGCCAGCAGTTACCCCGGGTCCTCGGAGCAGTTCTTC,CASSYPGSSEQFF
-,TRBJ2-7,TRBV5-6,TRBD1,TGTGCCAGCAGCTTGGGTGAATTTCCCGGGACAGAGCTGTTC,CASSLGEFPGTELF
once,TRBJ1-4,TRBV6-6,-,TGTGCCAGCAGTTACGGGGGGTACGGTGAAAAACTGTTTTTT,CASSYGGYGEKLFF
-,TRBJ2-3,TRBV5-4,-,TGTGCCAGCAGCTTGGGGCCAACAGATACGCAGTATTTT,CASSLGPTDTQYF
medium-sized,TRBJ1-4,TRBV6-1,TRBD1,TGTGCCAGCATGGACAGGGGGCGGGATGAAAAACTGTTTTTT,CASMDRGRDEKLFF
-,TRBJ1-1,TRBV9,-,TGTGCCAGCAGCGCACGGGGACATAACACTGAAGCTTTCTTT,CASSARGHNTEAFF
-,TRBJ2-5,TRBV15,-,TGTGCCACCAGCAGAGATATCGAGACCCAGTACTTC,CATSRDIETQYF
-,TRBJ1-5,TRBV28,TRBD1,TGTGCCAGCAGTTCGACGCTCCGGGACAGTCGCTTCTTTGGGAATCAGCCCCAGCATTTT,CASSSTLRDSRFFGNQPQHF
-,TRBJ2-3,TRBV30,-,TGTGCCTGGGGTCGGGATACGCAGTATTTT,CAWGRDTQYF
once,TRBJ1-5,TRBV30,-,TGTGCCTTGGAGCCGCAACAGGGCCAGCCCCAGCATTTT,CALEPQQGQPQHF
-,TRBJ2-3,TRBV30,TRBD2,TGTGCCTGGACTGTCGCTAGCGGTGGCACAGATACGCAGTATTTT,CAWTVASGGTDTQYF
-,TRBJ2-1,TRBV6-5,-,TGTGCCAGCAGTCCGCCACAGGGTTTCGATGAGCAGTTCTTC,CASSPPQGFDEQFF
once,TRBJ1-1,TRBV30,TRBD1,TGTGCCTGGTCCAGGACAGGTAACACTGAAGCTTTCTTT,CAWSRTGNTEAFF
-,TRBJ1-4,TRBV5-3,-,TGTGCCAGAAGCCCGACAGGAGAGGAAAAACTGTTTTTT,CARSPTGEEKLFF